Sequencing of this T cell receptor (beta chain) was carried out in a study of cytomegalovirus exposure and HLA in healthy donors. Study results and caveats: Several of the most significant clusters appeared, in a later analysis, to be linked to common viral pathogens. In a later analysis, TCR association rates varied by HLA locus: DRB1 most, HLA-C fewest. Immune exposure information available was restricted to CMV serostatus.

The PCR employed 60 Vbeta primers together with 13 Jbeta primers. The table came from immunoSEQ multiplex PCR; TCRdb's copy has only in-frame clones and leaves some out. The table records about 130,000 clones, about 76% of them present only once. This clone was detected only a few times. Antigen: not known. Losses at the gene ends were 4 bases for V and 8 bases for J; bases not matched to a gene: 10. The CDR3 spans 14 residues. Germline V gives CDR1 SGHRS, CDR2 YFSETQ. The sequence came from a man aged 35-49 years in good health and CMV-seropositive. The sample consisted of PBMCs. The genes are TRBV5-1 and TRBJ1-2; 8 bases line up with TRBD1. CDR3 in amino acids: CASSPDRVKTGYTF. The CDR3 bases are TGCGCCAGCAGCCCGGACAGGGTAAAAACGGGCTACACCTTC.